These 18 T cell receptor beta chains were all obtained from the same sample, sequenced in a study of T cell changes during pregnancy in multiple sclerosis. The repertoire was sequenced with immunoSEQ multiplex PCR; TCRdb's copy has only in-frame clones and lacks some. Of more than 35,000 clones listed, about 90% are singletons. Material: CD4+ T cells from peripheral blood mononuclear cells, obtained in the second trimester of pregnancy. These receptors were taken from a female donor with multiple sclerosis, enrolled in a pregnancy study.

The genes are TRBV5-8 and TRBJ2-5; the match to TRBD1 covers 8 bases. J gave up 2 bases and V 2 bases, and 2 bases lay outside the gene matches. There are 14 residues in the CDR3. Germline V lookup: CDR1 SGHTS, CDR2 YDEGEE. CDR3 protein: CASSFRTGQETQYF. The CDR3 DNA reads as TGTGCCAGCAGCTTCCGGACAGGGCAAGAGACCCAGTACTTC.

V is TRBV28 and J is TRBJ1-1, with a tentative D call TRBD1 (6 bases). The CDR3 covers 13 residues. V gave up 5 bases and J gave up 10 bases, with 17 bases separating them. Germline V gene data show CDR1 as MDHEN and CDR2 as SYDVKM. CDR3 sequence reads: CASSRGGESGAFF. In DNA, the CDR3 is TGTGCCAGCAGTAGGGGGGGGGAGTCGGGAGCTTTCTTT. Combining the CDR3 with reference TRBV28 and TRBJ1-1 gives the whole variable domain DVKVTQSSRYLVKRTGEKVFLECVQDMDHENMFWYRQDPGLGLRLIYFSYDVKMKEKGDIPEGYSVSREKKERFSLILESASTNQTSMYLCASSRGGESGAFFGQGTRLTVV.

The chain employs TRBV11-1 and TRBJ2-6; D is undetermined. The CDR3 length is 15 residues. Trimming removed 5 bases from V and 1 base from J, with 9 bases in between. The germline V gene encodes CDR1 SGHAT and CDR2 FQDESV (reference sequence). CDR3 in amino acids: CASSPHRSGANVLTF. The CDR3 region has the DNA TGTGCCAGCAGCCCACACCGATCTGGGGCCAACGTCCTGACTTTC.

This chain links TRBV7-6 with TRBJ2-1, with 8 bases matching TRBD2. V shed 5 bases, J shed 5 bases, and the junction held 11 bases outside the gene matches. Germline loops: CDR1 SGHVS, CDR2 FNYEAQ. The CDR3 extends over 16 amino acids. CDR3 in amino acids: CASSPEAGVLNNEQFF. DNA of the CDR3: TGTGCCAGCAGCCCCGAAGCGGGAGTCCTCAACAATGAGCAGTTCTTC.

The genes are TRBV7-6 and TRBJ1-4, with 8 bases identical to TRBD1. The CDR3 totals 18 residues. V gave up 6 bases and J gave up 3 bases; unmatched junction bases: 15. Per the germline V gene, CDR1 is SGHVS and CDR2 is FNYEAQ. CDR3 coding DNA: TGTGCCAGCAGATTTTTAACGGGACAGGCGGGACCTAATGAAAAACTGTTTTTT. Its protein is CASRFLTGQAGPNEKLFF.

CDR3 nucleotide sequence: TGTGCCAGTAAGCGGGAGGGCAACACAGATACGCAGTATTTT. It codes for CASKREGNTDTQYF. This chain links TRBV6-5 with TRBJ2-3; 10 bases fit TRBD2. Losses at the gene ends were 9 bases for V and 2 bases for J; bases not matched to a gene: 5. The CDR3 runs to 14 residues. Per the germline V gene, CDR1 is MNHEY and CDR2 is SVGAGI.

The V and J genes are TRBV5-5 and TRBJ1-2; D ambiguous. CDR1 and CDR2 from the germline V gene are SGHKS and YYEKEE (reference sequence). This CDR3 contains 15 residues. Trimming took off 3 bases at V and 7 bases at J, with 19 bases between the two ends. CDR3 sequence: CASSSWLRDMLGYTF. CDR3 nucleotide sequence: TGTGCCAGCAGCTCATGGCTGAGGGATATGCTTGGCTACACCTTC.

The chain has TRBV18 and TRBJ1-2, with a tentative D call TRBD1 (6 bases). The V end was cut by 3 bases, the J end by 2 bases, with 10 bases between. CDR1 is KGHSH, CDR2 LQKENI, per germline. CDR3 length equals 14 residues. DNA for the CDR3: TGTGCCAGCTCACCGGACAGTAAAAACTATGGCTACACCTTC. The encoded protein is CASSPDSKNYGYTF.

This chain connects TRBV7-6 to TRBJ2-1; TRBD2 matches at 7 bases. The germline CDR1 and CDR2 sequences are SGHVS and FNYEAQ. V lost 2 bases and J lost 10; bases outside the gene matches: 2. The CDR3 length is 12 residues. The CDR3 bases are TGTGCCAGCAGCTTAAGGGGAGGGGAGCAGTTCTTC. Its translation is CASSLRGGEQFF.

The J gene is TRBJ2-7, the V gene TRBV18; D remains unclear. This CDR3 contains 14 residues. Looked up from germline, CDR1 is KGHSH and CDR2 is LQKENI. Trimming removed 4 bases from V and 2 bases from J, with 12 bases in between. The DNA of the CDR3 is TGTGCCAGCTCACATTACAGTAAGCCCTACGAGCAGTACTTC. Its protein product is CASSHYSKPYEQYF. The full variable domain, completed using reference TRBV18 and TRBJ2-7, is NAGVMQNPRHLVRRRGQEARLRCSPMKGHSHVYWYRQLPEEGLKFMVYLQKENIIDESGMPKERFSAEFPKEGPSILRIQQVVRGDSAAYFCASSHYSKPYEQYFGPGTRLTVT.

The V and J genes are TRBV6-5 and TRBJ1-3; D gene unclear. V shed 6 bases and J shed 9 bases, with 9 bases lying between them. Germline V CDR1 and CDR2: MNHEY, SVGAGI. The CDR3 is made up of 11 amino acids. The CDR3 loop reads CASSLGGTIYF. CDR3 nucleotide sequence: TGTGCCAGCAGCCTCGGTGGCACCATATATTTT.

The chain joins TRBV9 to TRBJ2-7; TRBD2 aligns across 12 bases. Per the germline V gene, CDR1 is SGDLS and CDR2 is YYNGEE. The junction had 11 bases not matched to a gene; V was cut back by 4 bases and J by 6 bases. This CDR3 has 16 residues. CDR3 loop: CASSPAGTSGSREQYF. CDR3 DNA sequence: TGTGCCAGCAGCCCCGCCGGGACTAGCGGGTCGCGCGAGCAGTACTTC. Variable domain in full (rest from reference TRBV9 and TRBJ2-7): DSGVTQTPKHLITATGQRVTLRCSPRSGDLSVYWYQQSLDQGLQFLIQYYNGEERAKGNILERFSAQQFPDLHSELNLSSLELGDSALYFCASSPAGTSGSREQYFGPGTRLTVT.

The gene calls are TRBV30 and TRBJ2-7; TRBD1 matches 10 bases. Germline V lookup: CDR1 GTSNPN, CDR2 SVGIG (reference sequence). This CDR3 is 14 amino acids long. V dropped 3 bases and J dropped 7; count of bases not matched to a gene: 9. The CDR3 DNA reads as TGTGCCTGGAGCTTCGACAGGGGGCCGGATGAGCAGTACTTC. This gives the protein CAWSFDRGPDEQYF.

The chain is built from TRBV7-2 and TRBJ1-2; D is possibly TRBD1 (5 bases). Germline V gives CDR1 SGHTA, CDR2 FQGNSA. Trimming left V 1 base short and J 1 base short, with 10 bases between. The CDR3 covers 15 residues. CDR3 bases: TGTGCCAGCAGCTTAGTAGCGGGGGGTAACTATGGCTACACCTTC. Protein sequence: CASSLVAGGNYGYTF. Full variable domain (rest looked up from reference TRBV7-2 and TRBJ1-2): GAGVSQSPSNKVTEKGKDVELRCDPISGHTALYWYRQSLGQGLEFLIYFQGNSAPDKSGLPSDRFSAERTGGSVSTLTIQRTQQEDSAVYLCASSLVAGGNYGYTFGSGTRLTVV.

The chain carries TRBV6-5 and TRBJ2-7; 10 bases fit TRBD2. Trimming removed 4 bases from V and 4 bases from J; junction bases left unmatched: 7. Looked up from germline, CDR1 is MNHEY and CDR2 is SVGAGI. The CDR3 is made up of 15 amino acids. This CDR3 reads CASSSLAGVGYEQYF. CDR3 DNA: TGTGCCAGCAGTTCGCTAGCGGGAGTAGGGTACGAGCAGTACTTC.

As for this clone: The DNA is omitted, as the CDR3 cannot be located on it reliably, and the CDR3 follows TCRdb's listing. The rearrangement links TRBV7-2 to TRBJ2-3; the D call of TRBD2 is as the table states it, not checked on the DNA. The CDR3 length is 13 residues, termini included. Looked up from germline, CDR1 is SGHTA and CDR2 is FQGNSA. Here the CDR3 reads CASILGREGTQYF.

The chain links TRBV7-2 to TRBJ2-7; no firm D call. The V gene's germline CDR1 is SGHTA and CDR2 FQGNSA. This CDR3 has 15 amino acids. V was shortened by 2 bases and J by 4 bases, with 15 bases between the two germline ends. In DNA, the CDR3 is TGTGCCAGCAGCTTACGTGACGGGTTTCGGTACGAGCAGTACTTC. Its translation is CASSLRDGFRYEQYF.

This rearrangement joins TRBV30 to TRBJ2-7; 10 bases are shared with TRBD1. From germline, CDR1 is GTSNPN and CDR2 SVGIG (reference sequence). Unmatched junction bases numbered 3, after V lost 7 bases and J lost 3 bases. There are 12 residues in the CDR3. DNA of the CDR3: TGTGCCTCAGGGACAGGGGTCTACGAGCAGTACTTC. This encodes CASGTGVYEQYF.